Shown below are 18 T cell receptor beta chains from a single sample sequenced in a study of T cell responses to AZD1222 COVID-19 vaccine. Here immunoSEQ multiplex PCR was the method, and the copy in TCRdb shows in-frame clones only, minus some. This table holds about 99,000 clones, about nine tenths found once. The sequenced sample was peripheral blood, obtained on day 0 of AZD1222 vaccination. The source is an adult in good health.

The J gene is TRBJ2-7, the V gene TRBV19; 9 bases match TRBD2. The CDR3 has 17 residues. In germline, CDR1 is LNHDA, CDR2 SQIVND (reference sequence). Trimming at V came to 4 bases and at J to 4 bases, leaving 14 bases not matched to a gene. The CDR3 DNA reads TGTGCCAGTAGTACCCAGTCGGTAGCGGGAGAGCCGTACGAGCAGTACTTC. Translation: CASSTQSVAGEPYEQYF.

There are a few counts of this clone. The rearrangement uses TRBV4-1 and TRBJ2-7, with TRBD2 matching over 8 bases. CDR1 and CDR2 (germline): MGHRA, YSYEKL. The ends lost 0 bases at V and 6 bases at J; junction bases unmatched: 4. The CDR3 consists of 14 residues. The CDR3 region has the DNA TGCGCCAGCAGCCAAGATCCCCTAGCGGGCGAGCAGTACTTC. This codes for CASSQDPLAGEQYF.

The V call is TRBV5-1, the J call TRBJ2-3, with D unresolved. The CDR3 is 12 residues long. Germline assignment: CDR1 SGHRS and CDR2 YFSETQ. V lost 4 bases to trimming and J lost 4 bases, with 7 bases between them. The CDR3 reads CASSLVSDTQYF. In nucleotides, the CDR3 is TGCGCCAGCAGCCTCGTTTCAGATACGCAGTATTTT. The variable domain in full, completed from reference TRBV5-1 and TRBJ2-3, reads KAGVTQTPRYLIKTRGQQVTLSCSPISGHRSVSWYQQTPGQGLQFLFEYFSETQRNKGNFPGRFSGRQFSNSRSEMNVSTLELGDSALYLCASSLVSDTQYFGPGTRLTVL.

The chain is built from TRBV5-4 and TRBJ2-2; no firm D call. The CDR3 totals 13 residues. The ends were cut back, 0 bases at V and 6 bases at J, with 6 bases in the middle. Germline V gene lookup returns CDR1 SGHNT and CDR2 YYREEE (reference sequence). The CDR3 loop reads CASSLGRAGELFF. As DNA, the CDR3 is TGTGCCAGCAGCTTGGGGAGAGCCGGGGAGCTGTTTTTT.

The rearrangement uses TRBV30 and TRBJ1-1; 10 bases agree with TRBD1. This CDR3 is built from 14 residues. The junction had 7 bases not matched to a gene; V was cut back by 3 bases and J by 6 bases. Germline V gene data show CDR1 as GTSNPN and CDR2 as SVGIG (reference sequence). The CDR3 region has the DNA TGTGCCTGGAGGAAGGGACAGGGGAGGGCTGAAGCTTTCTTT. It yields the protein CAWRKGQGRAEAFF.

This chain links TRBV6-2 or TRBV6-3 with TRBJ2-7, with TRBD2 identical over 7 bases. CDR3 length: 12 amino acids. The V gene end was trimmed by 5 bases and the J gene end by 6 bases; junction bases not matched to a gene: 4. Germline values: CDR1 MNHEY, CDR2 SVGEGT. CDR3 DNA sequence: TGTGCCAGCAGTGGCGGGGGAGGCGAGCAGTACTTC. Translation: CASSGGGGEQYF.

J is TRBJ1-5 and V is TRBV7-2; weak D call: TRBD1 (5 bases). Germline V CDR1 and CDR2: SGHTA, FQGNSA. The CDR3 extends over 18 amino acids. Trimming left V 2 bases short and J 0 bases short, with 17 bases between. The DNA of the CDR3 is TGTGCCAGCAGCTTAACGCCGGGGGACCTATATAGCAATCAGCCCCAGCATTTT. This sequence encodes CASSLTPGDLYSNQPQHF.

The gene calls are TRBV7-2 and TRBJ2-2; TRBD2 matches 9 bases. Trimming at V came to 5 bases and at J to 1 base, leaving 5 bases not matched to a gene. The CDR3 is 16 residues long. Germline V CDR1 and CDR2: SGHTA, FQGNSA. The CDR3 nucleotides read TGTGCCAGCAGCCCCCTAGCGGGACTGAACACCGGGGAGCTGTTTTTT. It specifies CASSPLAGLNTGELFF. Supplemented by reference TRBV7-2 and TRBJ2-2, the full variable domain reads GAGVSQSPSNKVTEKGKDVELRCDPISGHTALYWYRQSLGQGLEFLIYFQGNSAPDKSGLPSDRFSAERTGGSVSTLTIQRTQQEDSAVYLCASSPLAGLNTGELFFGEGSRLTVL.

This chain links TRBV28 with TRBJ1-5; D remains ambiguous. V lost 7 bases and J 7 bases, leaving 14 bases between the germline ends. This CDR3 region has 13 residues. Per the germline V gene, CDR1 is MDHEN and CDR2 is SYDVKM. The CDR3 DNA is TGTGCCAGCAAGGGTCCGGGGTGGCAGCCCCAGCATTTT. Its protein product is CASKGPGWQPQHF.

The genes are TRBV15 and TRBJ2-7; D may match TRBD1 or TRBD2 (5 bases each). The germline V gene encodes CDR1 LNHNV and CDR2 YYDKDF (reference sequence). This CDR3 has 17 amino acids. V dropped 3 bases and J dropped 5 bases, with 23 bases sitting between them. In DNA form, the CDR3 reads TGTGCCACCAGCAGGAGGATCGGAGAGCCCCGGGGCGACGAGCAGTACTTC. Translating gives CATSRRIGEPRGDEQYF. Full variable domain (remainder filled in from reference TRBV15 and TRBJ2-7): DAMVIQNPRYQVTQFGKPVTLSCSQTLNHNVMYWYQQKSSQAPKLLFHYYDKDFNNEADTPDNFQSRRPNTSFCFLDIRSPGLGDTAMYLCATSRRIGEPRGDEQYFGPGTRLTVT.

The V and J genes are TRBV2 and TRBJ1-2, with D unresolved. CDR1 and CDR2 (germline): SNHLY, FYNNEI. The CDR3 has 12 residues. Trimming took 5 bases from V and 8 from J, leaving 12 bases between them. CDR3 region: CASSSKGWGYTF. The CDR3 coding sequence is TGTGCCAGCAGTTCAAAAGGGTGGGGCTACACCTTC.

The count of this clone is one. The chain links TRBV12-3 or TRBV12-4 to TRBJ2-7; 7 bases are a match to TRBD1. Losses at the gene ends were 6 bases for V and 2 bases for J; bases not matched to a gene: 4. The CDR3 consists of 13 residues. The CDR3 here is CASRGDSTYEQYF. The CDR3 DNA is TGTGCCAGCAGGGGGGACAGTACCTACGAGCAGTACTTC.

This chain joins TRBV6-1 and TRBJ1-3; 8 bases fit TRBD1. Unmatched junction bases numbered 8, after V lost 4 bases and J lost 0 bases. The CDR3 is made up of 17 amino acids. From germline, CDR1 is MNHNS and CDR2 SASEGT. The CDR3 here is CASSVDRVITSGNTIYF. CDR3 coding DNA: TGTGCCAGCAGTGTGGACAGGGTAATAACCTCTGGAAACACCATATATTTT.

The gene calls are TRBV5-1 and TRBJ2-3; 9 nucleotides agree with TRBD1. The germline CDR1 and CDR2 sequences are SGHRS and YFSETQ. After removal of 4 bases from V and 1 base from J, the junction contained 4 bases not matched to a gene. The CDR3 contains 15 residues. CDR3 amino acids: CASSAGTGRTDTQYF. CDR3 DNA: TGCGCCAGCAGCGCCGGGACAGGGCGCACAGATACGCAGTATTTT.

The chain uses TRBV19 and TRBJ1-1; D is unclear. CDR1 is LNHDA, CDR2 SQIVND, per germline (reference sequence). V lost 1 base to trimming and J lost 1 base, with 4 bases between them. This CDR3 has 13 amino acids. CDR3 nucleotides: TGTGCCAGTAGTATAGGCTCGAACACTGAAGCTTTCTTT. The encoded protein is CASSIGSNTEAFF.

The chain employs TRBV14 and TRBJ2-7; TRBD1 or TRBD2 may be the D gene (6 bases each). CDR3 size: 15 residues. CDR1 SGHDN and CDR2 FVKESK come from the germline V gene. V was cut by 4 bases and J by 3 bases, with 16 bases left in between. The CDR3 nucleotides are TGTGCCAGCAGCCTGGGGAGGACAGCGATCTACGAGCAGTACTTC. Translated, it gives CASSLGRTAIYEQYF.

The V call is TRBV9, the J call TRBJ2-7; D unresolved. Trimming removed 0 bases at V and 2 bases at J, with 12 bases between. This CDR3 comprises 15 residues. Germline V gene data show CDR1 as SGDLS and CDR2 as YYNGEE. The CDR3 reads CASSVASETTYEQYF. CDR3 in DNA: TGTGCCAGCAGCGTAGCTTCAGAAACGACCTACGAGCAGTACTTC.

This sequence joins TRBV15 and TRBJ2-1, with TRBD2 identical over 10 bases. Per the germline V gene, CDR1 is LNHNV and CDR2 is YYDKDF (reference sequence). CDR3 length: 15 amino acids. The ends lost 4 bases at V and 10 bases at J; junction bases unmatched: 10. CDR3 DNA sequence: TGTGCCACCAGCACCGGGACTAGCGACACGCCCGAGCAGTTCTTC. Translation: CATSTGTSDTPEQFF.